This T cell receptor beta chain was captured by sequencing in a study of blood T cells in healthy people across ages. PCR was performed a second time for about 7 to 11 cycles using a sample-barcoded 5' primer and a J-beta primer mix. One entry per CDR3 protein results from TCRdb running MiXCR on the 5' RACE reads. This sample has hundreds of thousands of distinct CDR3 sequences; roughly 50% occur once, and the top ten carry about 38%. CDR3 length: 16 residues. The J segment lost 4 bases and the V segment lost 4 bases, leaving 11 bases of the junction unmatched. Germline-derived CDR1 and CDR2 are MNHEY and SVGAGI.

J is TRBJ1-2 and V is TRBV6-5; 8 bases map to TRBD1. This TCR derives from a man older than 75 in good health. The material sequenced was blood. CDR3 DNA sequence: TGTGCCAGCAGTTTACAAAGCGACAGGGGATTCTATGGCTACACCTTC. Translation: CASSLQSDRGFYGYTF.